This T cell receptor beta chain stems from a study of OX40 agonist ivuxolimab in advanced cancers. Study background: The group had a mean age of around 60 years, ranged from roughly 20 to 80, and was 80% to 85% male.

Method: immunoSEQ multiplex PCR; TCRdb's copy keeps in-frame clones and lacks some. This table has around 77,000 clones, approximately 89% appearing once. V gave up 5 bases and J gave up 5 bases, with 12 bases separating them. This CDR3 region has 12 residues. Looked up from germline, CDR1 is SQVTM and CDR2 is ANQGSEA. As to this clone: Its antigen is unidentified.

Whole-study findings and limits: At 0.1-3.0 mg/kg, partial responders had clonal expansion among the lowest observed.

This clonotype was obtained from an adult with an advanced solid tumor such as melanoma, head and neck, liver or kidney cancer. The sample here was CD4+ or CD8+ T cells sorted from blood, taken in a trial of the OX40 agonist ivuxolimab. J is TRBJ2-5 and V is TRBV29-1; possibly TRBD2 for D (6 bases). The CDR3 region is CSVRRGQETQYF. The CDR3 DNA reads as TGCAGCGTTCGGCGGGGTCAGGAGACCCAGTACTTC. Full variable domain (remainder filled in from reference TRBV29-1 and TRBJ2-5): SAVISQKPSRDICQRGTSLTIQCQVDSQVTMMFWYRQQPGQSLTLIATANQGSEATYESGFVIDKFPISRPNLTFSTLTVSNMSPEDSSIYLCSVRRGQETQYFGPGTRLLVL.